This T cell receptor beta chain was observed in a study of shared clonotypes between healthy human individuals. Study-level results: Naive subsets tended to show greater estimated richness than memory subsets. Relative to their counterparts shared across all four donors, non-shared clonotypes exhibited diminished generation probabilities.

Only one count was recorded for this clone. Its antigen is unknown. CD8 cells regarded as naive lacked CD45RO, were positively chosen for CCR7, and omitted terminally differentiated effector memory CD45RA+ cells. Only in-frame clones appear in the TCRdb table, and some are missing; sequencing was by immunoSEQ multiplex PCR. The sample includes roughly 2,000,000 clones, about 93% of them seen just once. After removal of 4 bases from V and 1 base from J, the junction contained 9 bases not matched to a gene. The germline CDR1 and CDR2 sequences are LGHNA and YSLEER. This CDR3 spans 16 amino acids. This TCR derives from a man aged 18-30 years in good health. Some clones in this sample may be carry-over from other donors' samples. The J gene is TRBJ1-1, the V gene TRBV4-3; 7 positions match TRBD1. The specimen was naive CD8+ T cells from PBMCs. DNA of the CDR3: TGCGCCAGCAGCCTACACCCGGGACAGCCGAACACTGAAGCTTTCTTT. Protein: CASSLHPGQPNTEAFF.